The T cell receptor beta chain described here comes from a study of blood T cell repertoires in COVID-19. The overall study: COVID-19 samples from acute and convalescent phases originated in the United States, Italy and Spain. T cells, B-cell-depleted T cells, or PBMCs supplied cDNA or gDNA.

Per the germline V gene, CDR1 is MNHNS and CDR2 is SASEGT. Trimming pared 0 bases from V and 2 bases from J, leaving 17 bases between. The CDR3 length is 17 residues. In the source study's methods: By means of reference gene primer amplification, nucleated cell counts were estimated. TCRdb's table, derived via immunoSEQ multiplex PCR, lists solely in-frame clones and lacks some. Clone size and V and J calls were adopted from that table, with D and trimming inferred from the DNA. Of roughly 41,000 clones listed, roughly 88% are singletons. This clone was counted a few times. The TCR was taken from a man in his sixties with active COVID-19. The specimen sequenced was peripheral blood. The chain employs TRBV6-1 and TRBJ2-7, with D possibly TRBD1 on 6 matching bases. CDR3 sequence: CASSEAPGARAAYEQYF. As DNA, the CDR3 is TGTGCCAGCAGTGAAGCACCAGGGGCGAGGGCCGCCTACGAGCAGTACTTC.